The T cell receptor beta chain described here comes from a study of T cells in Graves' hyperthyroidism and ophthalmopathy (dated by TCRdb to between 2018 and 2020). Describing the broader study: Peripheral blood samples were taken at initial diagnosis, before any treatment was given. Following sampling, methimazole starting at 30 mg daily was given to hyperthyroidism patients, and high-dose intravenous methylprednisolone was given to ophthalmopathy patients. For training and testing, the approximately 97 patients in the discovery cohort were randomly divided in a 7:3 ratio. Whether ophthalmopathy could be predicted prospectively was tested in an independent validation cohort made up of approximately 19 hyperthyroidism patients plus 17 patients who later progressed to ophthalmopathy. TCR V-J signatures able to tell the groups apart were searched for in a discovery cohort of 100 patients, of whom fewer than 45 had Graves' ophthalmopathy and 55 to 60 had stable Graves' hyperthyroidism. The paper reports TCR Vbeta CDR3 sequencing of 135 peripheral blood samples: fewer than 50 ophthalmopathy, roughly 74 hyperthyroidism and about 17 progressor patients. In addition, the study compared T-cell repertoires in thyroid tissue and in blood from about six Graves' hyperthyroidism patients.

Ten or more counts support this clonotype. Its antigen remains undetermined. Nothing much larger sits one base from this clone, and base qualities are not available. The TCR beta CDR3 regions were amplified from RNA transcripts. A first-round RT-PCR of the TCR CDR3 used the HTBI primer set with the Qiagen OneStep RT-PCR kit. The libraries were constructed in a second round of multiplex PCR and then size-selected and purified. Sequencing of the libraries was done on an Illumina HiSeq2000 using paired-end 100 bp reads. In the source study's methods: SOAPnuke was used to process the raw data, throwing out any read that contained adapters or uncalled bases, had a mean Phred below 15, or lacked an exact constant-primer or identifier match. High-quality paired reads were merged using COPE v1.2.5, and each unique nucleotide sequence was defined as a clonotype. MiTCR v1.1 was used to align clonotypes to the IMGT TRBV, TRBD and TRBJ reference segments. Analysis was restricted to V-J combinations with a frequency above 0.0001, which covered roughly 99% of repertoires. The TCS score was defined as the ratio of F50 (clonal expansion) to E x V (chaos), calculated using BLOSUM62-based TCRdist between CDR3 peptides within each V-J. Welch's t-statistics and random forest reduced around 550 V-J features to 13, which were used in a naive Bayes classifier (R e1071). The public reads were quality trimmed at Q25 with fastp and then assembled into clones with MiXCR by TCRdb, keeping productive beta chains. Records with the same CDR3 protein are collapsed into one entry carrying the most frequent genes and DNA. These V and J calls are TCRdb output, not the study's own analysis. Within this sample are about 420,000 distinct CDR3 sequences, with roughly an eighth of them counted one time only. The ten largest clones represent around 5.3% of the sample.

Cut back by 3 bases and 2 bases, the V and J ends lie 9 bases apart. According to the germline V gene, CDR1 reads SGHAT and CDR2 reads FQNNGV. The CDR3 starts with the cysteine, ends with the phenylalanine, and has 14 residues. Only the CDR3 DNA stays, 42 bases, in frame from base 1. Findings and caveats that apply to the study as a whole: In validation, progression to ophthalmopathy was predicted by the model with 70.59% sensitivity and roughly 76% specificity, a median of roughly 6 months before onset. Most expanded thyroid clonotypes (frequency above 0.001) were also found in blood, which suggests that blood repertoires may mirror thyroid immune responses. No statistical method was used to set the sample size in advance, and investigators knew the group allocation. A 13 V-J signature model separated ophthalmopathy from stable hyperthyroidism, with 87.88% sensitivity and 81% to 83% specificity in cross-validation and 80%/75% in testing.

Stable Graves' hyperthyroidism was defined as no progression to ophthalmopathy during 18 months of follow-up. The hyperthyroidism patients were between 18 and 65 years old and newly diagnosed, with a disease duration of less than 2 months. Exclusion was applied to patients with uncontrolled infections, other autoimmune diseases, pregnancy or lactation. Diagnoses were established on the basis of clinical symptoms, serum thyroxine and TRAb, thyroid ultrasound, and orbital computed tomography. Ficoll-Paque density gradient centrifugation was used to isolate PBMCs from approximately 11 ml of fresh peripheral blood. Total RNA was extracted using Trizol reagent, and RNA quality was assessed on an Agilent 2100 Bioanalyzer.

The rearranged chain carries TRBV11-2 and TRBJ2-3; the D gene is unclear. This receptor was obtained from a woman aged 18-30 years with Graves' hyperthyroidism. Sequencing was done on a sample of blood. The CDR3 here reads CASSFSGPTDTQYF. The DNA is TGTGCCAGCAGCTTTTCAGGCCCCACAGATACGCAGTATTTT.